This record looks at one T cell receptor beta chain sequence and its context. Study processing details: Amplified reference gene primers provided the basis for estimating nucleated cell counts. Sequencing was performed with immunoSEQ multiplex PCR; in TCRdb, only in-frame clones are kept and a portion is missing. The V and J calls and clone size are taken from that table; D and trimming were inferred from the DNA. The sample includes approximately 260,000 clones, roughly four fifths seen only once; the top ten take approximately 9.6%. The data belong to a study of blood T cell repertoires in COVID-19. Background on the study: Acute-phase and convalescent COVID-19 samples originated in the United States, Italy and Spain. In each case, the material was cDNA or gDNA derived from T cells, B-cell-depleted T cells, or PBMCs.

From germline, CDR1 is SNHLY and CDR2 FYNNEI. The CDR3 covers 15 residues. Trimming left V 3 bases short and J 4 bases short, with 15 bases between. This receptor was identified in a woman of 80 years or more with acute or convalescent COVID-19. Sequenced material: peripheral blood. J is TRBJ2-5 and V is TRBV2, with D maybe TRBD1 (6 bases). CDR3 sequence: CASSDIGQGRETQYF. Here the CDR3 DNA reads TGTGCCAGCAGTGATATCGGGCAGGGGCGAGAGACCCAGTACTTC.